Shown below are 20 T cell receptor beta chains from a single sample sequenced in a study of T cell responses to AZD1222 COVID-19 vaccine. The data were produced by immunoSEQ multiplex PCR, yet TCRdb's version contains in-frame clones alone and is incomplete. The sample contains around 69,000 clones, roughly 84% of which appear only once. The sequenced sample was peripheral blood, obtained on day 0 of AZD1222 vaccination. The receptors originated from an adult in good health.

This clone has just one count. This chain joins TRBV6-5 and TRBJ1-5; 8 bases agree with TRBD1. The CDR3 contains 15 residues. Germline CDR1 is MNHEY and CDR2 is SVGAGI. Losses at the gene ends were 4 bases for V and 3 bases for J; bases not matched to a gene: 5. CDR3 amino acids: CASSSTGGVNQPQHF. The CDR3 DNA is TGTGCCAGCAGTTCCACAGGGGGAGTCAATCAGCCCCAGCATTTT.

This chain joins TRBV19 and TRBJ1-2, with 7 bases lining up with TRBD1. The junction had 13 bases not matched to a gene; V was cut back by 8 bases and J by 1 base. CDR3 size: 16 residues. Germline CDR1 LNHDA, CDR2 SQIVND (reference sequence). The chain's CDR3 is CASHKGRTGNNYGYTF. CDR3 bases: TGTGCCAGTCATAAGGGACGGACAGGAAATAACTATGGCTACACCTTC.

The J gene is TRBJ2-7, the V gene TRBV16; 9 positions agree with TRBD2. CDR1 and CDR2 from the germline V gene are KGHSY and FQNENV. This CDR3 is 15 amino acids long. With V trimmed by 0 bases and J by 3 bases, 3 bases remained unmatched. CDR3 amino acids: CASSQSPAGGYEQYF. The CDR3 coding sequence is TGTGCCAGCAGCCAATCCCCAGCGGGGGGCTACGAGCAGTACTTC.

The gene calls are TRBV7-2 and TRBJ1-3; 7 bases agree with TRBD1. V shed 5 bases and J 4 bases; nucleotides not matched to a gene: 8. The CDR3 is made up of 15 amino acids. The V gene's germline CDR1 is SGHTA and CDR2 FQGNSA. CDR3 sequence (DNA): TGTGCCAGCAGCCTTTCGACAGGGTCCGGAAACACCATATATTTT. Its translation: CASSLSTGSGNTIYF.

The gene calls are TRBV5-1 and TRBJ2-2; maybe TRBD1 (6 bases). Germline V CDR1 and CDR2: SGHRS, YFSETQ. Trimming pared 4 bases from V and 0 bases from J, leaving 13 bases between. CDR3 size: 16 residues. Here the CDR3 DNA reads TGCGCCAGCAGCCCCCCTGGACAGTCGAACACCGGGGAGCTGTTTTTT. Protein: CASSPPGQSNTGELFF. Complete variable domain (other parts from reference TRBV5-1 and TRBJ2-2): KAGVTQTPRYLIKTRGQQVTLSCSPISGHRSVSWYQQTPGQGLQFLFEYFSETQRNKGNFPGRFSGRQFSNSRSEMNVSTLELGDSALYLCASSPPGQSNTGELFFGEGSRLTVL.

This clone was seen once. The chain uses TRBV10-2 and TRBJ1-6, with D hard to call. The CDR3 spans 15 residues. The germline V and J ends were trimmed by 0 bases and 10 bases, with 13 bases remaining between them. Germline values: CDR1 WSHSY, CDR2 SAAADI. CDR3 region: CASSESDLGSSPLHF. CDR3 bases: TGCGCCAGCAGTGAGTCTGACCTCGGATCGTCACCCCTCCACTTT.

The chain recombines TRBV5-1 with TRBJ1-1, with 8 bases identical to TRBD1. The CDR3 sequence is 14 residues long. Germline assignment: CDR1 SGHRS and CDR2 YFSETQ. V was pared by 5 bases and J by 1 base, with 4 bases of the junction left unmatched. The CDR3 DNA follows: TGCGCCAGCAGAGCGGGACAGGCGAACACTGAAGCTTTCTTT. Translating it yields CASRAGQANTEAFF.

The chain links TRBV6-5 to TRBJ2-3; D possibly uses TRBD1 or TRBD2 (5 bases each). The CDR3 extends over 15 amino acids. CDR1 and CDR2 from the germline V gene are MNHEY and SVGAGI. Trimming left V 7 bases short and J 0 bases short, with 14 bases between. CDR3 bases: TGTGCCAGCAAAAGGGACCTGACTAGCACAGATACGCAGTATTTT. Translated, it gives CASKRDLTSTDTQYF.

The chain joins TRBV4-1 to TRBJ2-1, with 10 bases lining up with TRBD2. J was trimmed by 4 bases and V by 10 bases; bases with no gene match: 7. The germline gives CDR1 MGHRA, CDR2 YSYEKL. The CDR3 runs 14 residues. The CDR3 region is CATHPSGGYNEQFF. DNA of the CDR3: TGCGCCACCCACCCTAGCGGGGGTTACAATGAGCAGTTCTTC.

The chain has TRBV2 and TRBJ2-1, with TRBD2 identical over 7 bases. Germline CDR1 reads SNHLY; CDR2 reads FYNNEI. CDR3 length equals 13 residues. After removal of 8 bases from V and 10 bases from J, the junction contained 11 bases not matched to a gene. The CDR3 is CASGLDRGGEQFF. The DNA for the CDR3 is TGTGCCAGCGGACTAGATAGGGGTGGCGAGCAGTTCTTC.

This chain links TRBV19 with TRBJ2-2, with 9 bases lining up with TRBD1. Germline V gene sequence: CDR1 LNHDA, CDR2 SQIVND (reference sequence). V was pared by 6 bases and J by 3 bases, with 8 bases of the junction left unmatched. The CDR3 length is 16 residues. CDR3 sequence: CASRDAGQGYTGELFF. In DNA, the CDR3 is TGTGCCAGTAGAGATGCGGGACAGGGTTACACCGGGGAGCTGTTTTTT.

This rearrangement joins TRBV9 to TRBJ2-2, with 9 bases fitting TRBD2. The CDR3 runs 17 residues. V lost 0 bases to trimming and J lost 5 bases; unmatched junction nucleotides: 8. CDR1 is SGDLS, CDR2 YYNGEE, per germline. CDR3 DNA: TGTGCCAGCAGCGTAGGTTCAAGCGGGGGGCCTACCGGGGAGCTGTTTTTT. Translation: CASSVGSSGGPTGELFF.

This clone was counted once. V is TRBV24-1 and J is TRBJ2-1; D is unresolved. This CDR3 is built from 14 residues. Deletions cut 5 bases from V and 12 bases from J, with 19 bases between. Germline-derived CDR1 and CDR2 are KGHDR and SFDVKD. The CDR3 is CATSGWARPEAQFF. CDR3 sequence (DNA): TGTGCCACCAGTGGTTGGGCCCGCCCGGAAGCGCAGTTCTTC.

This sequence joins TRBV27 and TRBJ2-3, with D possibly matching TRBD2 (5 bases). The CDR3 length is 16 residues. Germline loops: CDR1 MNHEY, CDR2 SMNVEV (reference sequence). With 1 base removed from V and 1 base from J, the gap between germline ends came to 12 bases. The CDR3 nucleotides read TGTGCCAGCAGTTTATTTGCCGGGGTGGGCACAGATACGCAGTATTTT. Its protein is CASSLFAGVGTDTQYF.

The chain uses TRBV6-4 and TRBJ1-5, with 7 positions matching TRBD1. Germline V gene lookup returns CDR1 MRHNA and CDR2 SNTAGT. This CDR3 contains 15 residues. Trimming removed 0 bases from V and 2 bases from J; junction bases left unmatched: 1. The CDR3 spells CASSDSGGGNQPQHF. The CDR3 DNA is TGTGCCAGCAGTGACTCAGGGGGCGGCAATCAGCCCCAGCATTTT.

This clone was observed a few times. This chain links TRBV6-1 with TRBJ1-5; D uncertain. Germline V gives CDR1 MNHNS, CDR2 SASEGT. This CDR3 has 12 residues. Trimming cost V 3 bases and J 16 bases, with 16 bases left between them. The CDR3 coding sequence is TGTGCCAGCAGTGACGAGGGCCTCACGGTACATTTT. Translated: CASSDEGLTVHF.

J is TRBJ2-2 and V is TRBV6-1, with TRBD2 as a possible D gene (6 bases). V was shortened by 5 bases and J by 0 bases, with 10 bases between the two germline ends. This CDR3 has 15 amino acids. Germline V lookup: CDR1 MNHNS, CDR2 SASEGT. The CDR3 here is CASSHGTSNTGELFF. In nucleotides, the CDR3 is TGTGCCAGCAGTCACGGGACTTCGAACACCGGGGAGCTGTTTTTT.

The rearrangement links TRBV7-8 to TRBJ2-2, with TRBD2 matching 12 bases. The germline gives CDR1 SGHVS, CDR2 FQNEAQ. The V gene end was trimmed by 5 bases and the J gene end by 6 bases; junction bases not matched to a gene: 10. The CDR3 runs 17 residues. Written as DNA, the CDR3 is TGTGCCAGCAGCCCCCGGGGGGGGACTAGCGGGTCCGGGGAGCTGTTTTTT. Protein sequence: CASSPRGGTSGSGELFF.

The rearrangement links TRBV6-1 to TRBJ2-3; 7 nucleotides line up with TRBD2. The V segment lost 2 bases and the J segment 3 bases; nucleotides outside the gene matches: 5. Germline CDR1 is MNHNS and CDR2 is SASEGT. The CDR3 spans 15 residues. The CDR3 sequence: CASSEWGGLTDTQYF. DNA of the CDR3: TGTGCCAGCAGTGAATGGGGGGGTCTTACAGATACGCAGTATTTT.

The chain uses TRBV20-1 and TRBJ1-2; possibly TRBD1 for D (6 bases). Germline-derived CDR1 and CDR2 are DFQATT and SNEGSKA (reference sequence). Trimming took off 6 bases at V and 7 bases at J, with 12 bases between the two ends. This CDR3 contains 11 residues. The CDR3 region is CSAPYRVGYTF. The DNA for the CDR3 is TGCAGTGCCCCTTACAGGGTTGGCTACACCTTC.